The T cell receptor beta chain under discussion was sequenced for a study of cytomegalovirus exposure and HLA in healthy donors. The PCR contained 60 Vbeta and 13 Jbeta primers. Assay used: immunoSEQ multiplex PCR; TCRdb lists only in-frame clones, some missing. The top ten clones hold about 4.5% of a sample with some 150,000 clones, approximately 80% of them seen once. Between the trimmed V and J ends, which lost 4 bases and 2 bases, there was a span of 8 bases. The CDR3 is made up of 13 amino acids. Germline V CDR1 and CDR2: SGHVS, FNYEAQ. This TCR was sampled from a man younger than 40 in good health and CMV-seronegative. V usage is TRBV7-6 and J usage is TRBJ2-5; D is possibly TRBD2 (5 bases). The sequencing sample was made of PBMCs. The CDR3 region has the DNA TGTGCCAGCAGCTCGGGGTCGCAAGAGACCCAGTACTTC. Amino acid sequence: CASSSGSQETQYF.